Listed below are T cell receptor beta chains from one sample, sequenced in a study of T cell responses to AZD1222 COVID-19 vaccine. Generated by immunoSEQ multiplex PCR, the TCRdb table keeps only in-frame clones and is missing some. Here the sample spans 70,000 to 90,000 clones, 78% being singletons. This material consisted of peripheral blood, taken on day 0 of AZD1222 vaccination. The source is an adult in good health. Each CDR3 is given with its conserved first and last residue. The D gene is left open where the match is weak. A clone size is listed for some rows: how often the clone was seen (once, few, many), or a class if it is expanded.

>TRBV12-3/TRBV12-4|TRBJ2-2|-|-
CASRLSGTGELFF
TGTGCCAGCAGATTATCAGGGACCGGGGAGCTGTTTTTT
>TRBV6-5|TRBJ1-2|-|-
CATARQTNYGYTF
TGTGCCACCGCTAGGCAGACTAACTATGGCTACACCTTC
>TRBV30|TRBJ1-2|-|TRBD1
CAWSGARGAYGYTF
TGTGCCTGGAGTGGGGCCAGGGGGGCCTATGGCTACACCTTC
>TRBV28|TRBJ1-4|-|TRBD1
CASSLGQGIGEKLFF
TGTGCCAGCAGTCTTGGACAGGGTATAGGTGAAAAACTGTTTTTT
>TRBV7-8|TRBJ1-5|once|TRBD1
CASSLEDQGGQPQHF
TGTGCCAGCAGCTTAGAAGACCAGGGGGGTCAGCCCCAGCATTTT
>TRBV18|TRBJ2-7|-|TRBD1
CASSPPTGGFDEQYF
TGTGCCAGCTCACCACCTACAGGGGGCTTCGACGAGCAGTACTTC
>TRBV19|TRBJ1-3|-|-
CASNPRASGNTIYF
TGTGCCAGTAATCCCAGAGCCTCTGGAAACACCATATATTTT
>TRBV14|TRBJ1-4|-|-
CASSRRVGGEKLFF
TGTGCCAGCAGCCGCAGGGTCGGGGGAGAAAAACTGTTTTTT
>TRBV6-5|TRBJ2-3|-|-
CASSYGVLGDTQYF
TGTGCCAGCAGTTACGGGGTCCTCGGGGATACGCAGTATTTT
>TRBV2|TRBJ1-4|-|TRBD1
CASTLTGTQSNEKLFF
TGTGCCAGCACCCTGACAGGGACGCAGTCTAATGAAAAACTGTTTTTT
>TRBV5-1|TRBJ2-7|-|TRBD2
CASSFTSGNYEQYF
TGCGCCAGCAGCTTTACTAGCGGGAACTACGAGCAGTACTTC
>TRBV30|TRBJ1-3|-|-
CAWNRGGGNTIYF
TGTGCCTGGAACCGAGGCGGCGGAAACACCATATATTTT
>TRBV5-6|TRBJ2-7|few|TRBD1
CASSLGTGQGRLGEQYF
TGTGCCAGCAGCTTGGGGACGGGACAGGGCCGATTAGGCGAGCAGTACTTC
>TRBV28|TRBJ2-7|-|-
CASSTWGTSYEQYF
TGTGCCAGCAGCACGTGGGGGACCTCCTACGAGCAGTACTTC
>TRBV11-2|TRBJ2-5|-|-
CASSPGARWETQYF
TGTGCCAGCAGTCCGGGGGCCCGGTGGGAGACCCAGTACTTC
>TRBV6-5|TRBJ1-1|-|TRBD1
CASSLDRGSTEAFF
TGTGCCAGCAGCTTAGACAGGGGTAGCACTGAAGCTTTCTTT
>TRBV24-1|TRBJ2-7|-|TRBD1
CATSETPRTGASGEQYF
TGTGCCACCAGTGAAACTCCGAGGACAGGGGCTTCAGGCGAGCAGTACTTC
>TRBV5-1|TRBJ2-7|-|-
CASSFQGSYEQYF
TGCGCCAGCAGCTTTCAGGGATCCTACGAGCAGTACTTC
>TRBV5-6|TRBJ1-6|-|-
CASSLRRAPLHF
TGTGCCAGCAGCTTGAGGAGGGCTCCCCTCCACTTT
>TRBV30|TRBJ2-1|once|-
CAWSVKQAKTYNEQFF
TGTGCCTGGAGTGTAAAGCAGGCCAAAACCTACAATGAGCAGTTCTTC
>TRBV7-7|TRBJ2-3|-|TRBD2
CASSLVPAGAGTDTQYF
TGTGCTAGCAGCTTAGTCCCAGCGGGAGCTGGCACAGATACGCAGTATTTT
>TRBV19|TRBJ2-1|-|TRBD2
CASSFYSGGYNEQFF
TGTGCCAGCTCATTCTATAGCGGGGGATACAATGAGCAGTTCTTC
>TRBV7-9|TRBJ2-7|once|-
CASSPAYEQYF
TGTGCCAGCAGCCCCGCCTACGAGCAGTACTTC
>TRBV19|TRBJ1-1|few|TRBD1
CASSIEDRRGAFF
TGTGCCAGTAGTATAGAGGACAGGCGGGGAGCTTTCTTT
>TRBV5-1|TRBJ2-3|-|-
CASSLGQGADTQYF
TGCGCCAGCAGCTTGGGGCAGGGTGCAGATACGCAGTATTTT
>TRBV28|TRBJ2-3|-|-
CASSSGTPNTQYF
TGTGCCAGCAGTTCCGGGACGCCGAATACGCAGTATTTT
>TRBV5-4|TRBJ1-2|-|-
CASSLSGQGYGYTF
TGTGCCAGCAGCTTGAGCGGTCAAGGCTATGGCTACACCTTC
>TRBV2|TRBJ1-4|-|TRBD1
CASGTGTTTNEKLFF
TGTGCCAGCGGGACAGGGACTACAACTAATGAAAAACTGTTTTTT
>TRBV6-5|TRBJ1-6|-|-
CASSQRSDSPLHF
TGTGCCAGCAGTCAGAGGTCGGATTCACCCCTCCACTTT
>TRBV5-4|TRBJ2-7|-|TRBD2
CASSLGSNLAGGLLGEQYF
TGTGCCAGCAGCTTAGGTTCCAATCTAGCGGGAGGTCTATTGGGCGAGCAGTACTTC
>TRBV6-1|TRBJ1-2|few|-
CASSEDFYGYTF
TGTGCCAGCAGTGAGGACTTCTATGGCTACACCTTC
>TRBV5-4|TRBJ2-1|-|-
CASSLDRANNEQFF
TGTGCCAGCAGCTTGGACAGAGCCAACAATGAGCAGTTCTTC
>TRBV10-3|TRBJ1-1|-|TRBD1
CAIRGEDRVLVEAFF
TGTGCCATCAGGGGTGAGGACAGGGTTTTGGTTGAAGCTTTCTTT
>TRBV25-1|TRBJ1-1|-|-
CASSEPGDYTEAFF
TGTGCCAGCAGTGAACCGGGGGATTACACTGAAGCTTTCTTT
>TRBV2|TRBJ2-7|-|TRBD2
CASSPLGTRYF
TGTGCCAGCAGTCCTCTTGGGACTAGGTACTTC
>TRBV11-2|TRBJ2-5|-|-
CASSSQGVETQYF
TGTGCCAGCAGCTCCCAAGGGGTGGAGACCCAGTACTTC
>TRBV7-2|TRBJ1-1|-|-
CASSLGATENTEAFF
TGTGCCAGCAGCTTAGGGGCCACAGAGAACACTGAAGCTTTCTTT
>TRBV2|TRBJ1-2|-|-
CASRSNGYTF
TGTGCCAGCAGGTCGAATGGCTACACCTTC
>TRBV3-1/TRBV3-2|TRBJ2-1|once|-
CASSPGEEQFF
TGTGCCAGCAGCCCGGGTGAGGAGCAGTTCTTC
>TRBV7-2|TRBJ2-5|-|TRBD2
CASSLELAGETQYF
TGTGCCAGCAGCTTAGAGCTAGCGGGAGAGACCCAGTACTTC
>TRBV13|TRBJ2-3|-|-
CASSLAPATDTQYF
TGTGCCAGCAGCTTAGCGCCGGCCACAGATACGCAGTATTTT
>TRBV3-1/TRBV3-2|TRBJ2-7|-|TRBD1
CASSQLDRGAYEQYF
TGTGCCAGCAGCCAACTTGACAGGGGCGCCTACGAGCAGTACTTC
>TRBV7-2|TRBJ2-7|-|-
CASKGAGGSYEQYF
TGTGCCAGCAAGGGGGCGGGGGGAAGCTACGAGCAGTACTTC
>TRBV10-3|TRBJ2-2|-|-
CATTLAFNTGELFF
TGTGCCACCACCCTAGCGTTTAACACCGGGGAGCTGTTTTTT
>TRBV30|TRBJ1-1|-|-
CAWSVEDLGAFNTEAFF
TGTGCCTGGAGTGTCGAGGACTTAGGGGCATTCAACACTGAAGCTTTCTTT
>TRBV29-1|TRBJ2-3|-|-
CSVSLGTDTQYF
TGCAGCGTTAGCCTGGGGACAGATACGCAGTATTTT
>TRBV9|TRBJ1-2|-|-
CASSVVRGNYGYTF
TGTGCCAGCAGCGTAGTAAGAGGCAACTATGGCTACACCTTC
>TRBV7-2|TRBJ1-1|-|-
CASSSHQGIEAFF
TGTGCCAGCAGCTCCCACCAGGGAATTGAAGCTTTCTTT
>TRBV13|TRBJ2-5|-|-
CASSSRGGSRETQYF
TGTGCCAGCAGCTCCAGAGGGGGGTCAAGGGAGACCCAGTACTTC
>TRBV5-1|TRBJ1-4|-|TRBD1
CASSLGGTDDEKLFF
TGCGCCAGCAGCTTGGGCGGGACAGACGATGAAAAACTGTTTTTT
>TRBV7-6|TRBJ1-3|few|TRBD1
CASSFGTGGYTIYF
TGTGCCAGCAGCTTTGGGACAGGGGGCTACACCATATATTTT
>TRBV24-1|TRBJ2-5|-|-
CATSGNYQETQYF
TGTGCCACCAGCGGCAACTATCAAGAGACCCAGTACTTC
>TRBV28|TRBJ2-1|few|-
CASSLQAVYNEQFF
TGTGCCAGCAGTTTACAGGCAGTATACAATGAGCAGTTCTTC